The next 5 T cell receptor beta chains were all read from a single sample in a study of T cells after posttransplantation cyclophosphamide. The method was immunoSEQ multiplex PCR; TCRdb's version includes in-frame clones alone and lacks a portion of them. This sample has approximately 45,000 clones, with around 91% found just once. Input material: PBMCs. These receptors were taken from a woman aged 45-60 years in good health and a related stem cell transplant donor.

This chain joins TRBV9 and TRBJ2-1; 7 bases are shared with TRBD2. With 7 bases clipped from V and 6 bases from J, the junction kept 10 bases outside the gene matches. Per germline, CDR1 SGDLS and CDR2 YYNGEE. This CDR3 has 14 amino acids. CDR3 protein: CASVGGGRSNEQFF. The CDR3 DNA sequence: TGTGCCAGCGTCGGGGGAGGGCGGTCCAATGAGCAGTTCTTC.

This chain uses TRBV27 with TRBJ1-4; tentatively, D is TRBD1 (6 bases). The length of the CDR3 is 17 residues. Germline assignment: CDR1 MNHEY and CDR2 SMNVEV (reference sequence). V lost 6 bases, J lost 0 bases, and 17 bases lay in between. CDR3 sequence reads: CASSASDSWATNEKLFF. CDR3 nucleotides: TGTGCCAGCAGCGCCTCGGACAGCTGGGCAACTAATGAAAAACTGTTTTTT.

The chain employs TRBV6-1 and TRBJ2-7, with TRBD1 matching over 8 bases. V was clipped by 3 bases and J by 0 bases; unmatched bases: 10. CDR3 size: 17 residues. The V gene's germline CDR1 is MNHNS and CDR2 SASEGT. CDR3 residues: CASSDLPQGGSSYEQYF. The CDR3 bases are TGTGCCAGCAGTGACCTCCCACAGGGGGGCAGCTCCTACGAGCAGTACTTC.

This chain connects TRBV5-8 to TRBJ1-5; 7 bases align to TRBD1. V gave up 2 bases and J gave up 2 bases; unmatched junction bases: 7. From germline, CDR1 is SGHTS and CDR2 YDEGEE. CDR3 size: 16 residues. In DNA form, the CDR3 reads TGTGCCAGCAGCTTTCGGGAAGGGGGCGGCAATCAGCCCCAGCATTTT. Its protein product is CASSFREGGGNQPQHF. Supplemented by reference TRBV5-8 and TRBJ1-5, the full variable domain reads EAGVTQSPTHLIKTRGQQATLRCSPISGHTSVYWYQQALGLGLQFLLWYDEGEERNRGNFPPRFSGRQFPNYSSELNVNALELEDSALYLCASSFREGGGNQPQHFGDGTRLSIL.

The chain is built from TRBV7-9 and TRBJ2-2; TRBD2 matches at 8 bases. V trimming: 3 bases; J trimming: 6 bases; junction bases outside the gene matches: 0. The CDR3 is 13 residues long. The germline V gene encodes CDR1 SEHNR and CDR2 FQNEAQ (reference sequence). The CDR3 DNA reads as TGTGCCAGCAGCTTCGGGGGGGCCGGGGAGCTGTTTTTT. Encoded protein: CASSFGGAGELFF.